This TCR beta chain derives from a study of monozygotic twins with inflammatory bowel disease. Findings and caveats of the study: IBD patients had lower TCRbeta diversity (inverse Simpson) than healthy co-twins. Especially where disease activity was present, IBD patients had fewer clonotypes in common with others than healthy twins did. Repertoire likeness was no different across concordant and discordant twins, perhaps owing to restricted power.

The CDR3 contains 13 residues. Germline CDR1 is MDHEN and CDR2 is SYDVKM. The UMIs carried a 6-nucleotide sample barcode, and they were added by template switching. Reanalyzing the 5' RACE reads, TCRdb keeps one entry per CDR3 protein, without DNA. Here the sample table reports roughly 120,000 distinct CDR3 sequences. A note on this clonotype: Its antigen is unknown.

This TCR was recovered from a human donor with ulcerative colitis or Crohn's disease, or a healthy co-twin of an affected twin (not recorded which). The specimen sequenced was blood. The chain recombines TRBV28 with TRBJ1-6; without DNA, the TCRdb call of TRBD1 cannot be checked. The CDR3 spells CASSPGADSPLHF.